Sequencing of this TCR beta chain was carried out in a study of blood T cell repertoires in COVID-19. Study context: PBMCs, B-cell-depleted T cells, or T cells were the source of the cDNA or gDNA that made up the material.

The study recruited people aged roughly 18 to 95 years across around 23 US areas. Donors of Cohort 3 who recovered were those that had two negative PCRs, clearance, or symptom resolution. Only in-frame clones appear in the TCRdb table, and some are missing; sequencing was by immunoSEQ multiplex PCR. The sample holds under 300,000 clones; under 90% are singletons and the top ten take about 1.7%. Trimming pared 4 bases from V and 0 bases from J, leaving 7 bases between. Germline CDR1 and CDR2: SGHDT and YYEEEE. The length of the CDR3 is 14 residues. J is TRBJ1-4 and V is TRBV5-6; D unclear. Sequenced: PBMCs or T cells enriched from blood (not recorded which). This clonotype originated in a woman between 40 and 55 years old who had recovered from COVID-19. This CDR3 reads CASSQVPTNEKLFF. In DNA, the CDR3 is TGTGCCAGCAGCCAGGTTCCAACTAATGAAAAACTGTTTTTT.